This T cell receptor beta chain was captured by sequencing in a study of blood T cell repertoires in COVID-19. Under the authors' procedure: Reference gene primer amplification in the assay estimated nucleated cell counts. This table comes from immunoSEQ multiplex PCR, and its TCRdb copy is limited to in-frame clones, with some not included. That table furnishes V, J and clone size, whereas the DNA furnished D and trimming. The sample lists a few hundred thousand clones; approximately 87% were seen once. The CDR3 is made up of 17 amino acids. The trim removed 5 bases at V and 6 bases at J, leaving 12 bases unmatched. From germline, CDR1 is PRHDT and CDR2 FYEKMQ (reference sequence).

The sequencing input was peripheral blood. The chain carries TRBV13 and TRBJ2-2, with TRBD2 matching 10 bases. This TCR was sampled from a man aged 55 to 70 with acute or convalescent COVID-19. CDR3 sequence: CASSPEPPSGRAGELFF. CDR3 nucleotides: TGTGCCAGCAGCCCCGAGCCGCCCAGCGGGAGGGCCGGGGAGCTGTTTTTT.